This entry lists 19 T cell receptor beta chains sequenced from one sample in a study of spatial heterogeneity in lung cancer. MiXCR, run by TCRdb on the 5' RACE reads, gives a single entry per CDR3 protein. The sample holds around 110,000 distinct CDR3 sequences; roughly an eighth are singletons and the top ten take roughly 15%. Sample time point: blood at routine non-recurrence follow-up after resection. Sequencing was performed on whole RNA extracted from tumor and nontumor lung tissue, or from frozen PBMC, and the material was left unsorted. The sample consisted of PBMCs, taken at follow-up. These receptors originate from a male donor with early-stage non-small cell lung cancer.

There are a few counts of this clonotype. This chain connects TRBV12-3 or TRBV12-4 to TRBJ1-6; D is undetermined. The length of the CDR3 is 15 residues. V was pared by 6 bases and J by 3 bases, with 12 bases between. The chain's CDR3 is CASRTEQYYNSPLHF. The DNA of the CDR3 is TGTGCCAGCAGAACTGAACAGTACTATAATTCACCCCTCCACTTT.

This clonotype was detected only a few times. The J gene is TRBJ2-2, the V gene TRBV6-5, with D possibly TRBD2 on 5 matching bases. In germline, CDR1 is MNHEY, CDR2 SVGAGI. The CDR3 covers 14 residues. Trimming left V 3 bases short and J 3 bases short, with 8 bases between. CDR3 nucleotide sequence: TGTGCCAGCAGTTATGGGAGACACACCGGGGAGCTGTTTTTT. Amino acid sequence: CASSYGRHTGELFF.

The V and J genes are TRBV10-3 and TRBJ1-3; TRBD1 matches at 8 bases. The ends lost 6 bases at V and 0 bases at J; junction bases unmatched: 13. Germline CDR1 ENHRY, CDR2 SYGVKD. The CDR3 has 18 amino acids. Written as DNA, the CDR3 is TGTGCCATCAGCCTCTTAGGGACAGGCGGAAGCTCTGGAAACACCATATATTTT. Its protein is CAISLLGTGGSSGNTIYF.

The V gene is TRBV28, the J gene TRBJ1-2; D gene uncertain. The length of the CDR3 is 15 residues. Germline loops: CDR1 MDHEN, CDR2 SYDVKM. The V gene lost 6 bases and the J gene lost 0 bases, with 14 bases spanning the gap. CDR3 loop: CASRSPSGANYGYTF. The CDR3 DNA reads TGTGCCAGCAGGTCCCCTTCAGGAGCTAACTATGGCTACACCTTC.

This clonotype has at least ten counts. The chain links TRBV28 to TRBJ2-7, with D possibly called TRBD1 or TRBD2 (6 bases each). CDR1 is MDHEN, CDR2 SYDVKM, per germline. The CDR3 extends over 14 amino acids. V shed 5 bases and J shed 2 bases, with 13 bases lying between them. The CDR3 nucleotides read TGTGCCAGCAGTAAGGGGGGTTGGGCCTACGAGCAGTACTTC. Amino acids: CASSKGGWAYEQYF.

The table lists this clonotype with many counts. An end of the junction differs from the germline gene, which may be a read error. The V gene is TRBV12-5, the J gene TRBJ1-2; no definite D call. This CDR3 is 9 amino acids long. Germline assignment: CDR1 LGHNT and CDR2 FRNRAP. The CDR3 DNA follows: TGTGCTAGTGGTTTGAGGCAAAACTTC. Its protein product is CASGLRQNF.

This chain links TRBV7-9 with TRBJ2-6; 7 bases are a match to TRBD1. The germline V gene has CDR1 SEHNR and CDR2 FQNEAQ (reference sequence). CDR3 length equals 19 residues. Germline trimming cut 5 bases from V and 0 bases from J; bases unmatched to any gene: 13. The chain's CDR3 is CASSLPSGTVLSGANVLTF. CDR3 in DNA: TGTGCCAGCAGCCTCCCTTCGGGGACAGTCCTCTCTGGGGCCAACGTCCTGACTTTC. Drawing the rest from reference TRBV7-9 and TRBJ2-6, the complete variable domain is DTGVSQNPRHKITKRGQNVTFRCDPISEHNRLYWYRQTLGQGPEFLTYFQNEAQLEKSRLLSDRFSAERPKGSFSTLEIQRTEQGDSAMYLCASSLPSGTVLSGANVLTFGAGSRLTVL.

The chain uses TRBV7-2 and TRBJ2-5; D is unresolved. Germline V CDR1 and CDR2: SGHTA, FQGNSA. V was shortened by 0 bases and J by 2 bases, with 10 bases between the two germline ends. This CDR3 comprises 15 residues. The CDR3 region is CASSLAQFRQETQYF. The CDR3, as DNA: TGTGCCAGCAGCTTAGCGCAATTTCGGCAAGAGACCCAGTACTTC.

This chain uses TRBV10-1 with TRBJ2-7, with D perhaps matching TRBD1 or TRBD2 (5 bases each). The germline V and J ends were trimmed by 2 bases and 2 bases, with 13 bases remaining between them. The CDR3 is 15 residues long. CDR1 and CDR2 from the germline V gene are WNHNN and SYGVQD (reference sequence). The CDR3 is CASSEESQGPYEQYF. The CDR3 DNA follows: TGCGCCAGCAGTGAGGAGTCTCAGGGACCCTACGAGCAGTACTTC.

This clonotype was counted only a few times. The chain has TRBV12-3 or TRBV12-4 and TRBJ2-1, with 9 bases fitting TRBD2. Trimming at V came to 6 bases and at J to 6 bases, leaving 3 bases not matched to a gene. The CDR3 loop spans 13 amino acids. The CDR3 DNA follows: TGTGCCAGCAGGGCTAGCGGGGTCAATGAGCAGTTCTTC. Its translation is CASRASGVNEQFF.

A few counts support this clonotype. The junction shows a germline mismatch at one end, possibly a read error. The CDR3 nucleotides are TGTGCTAGCAGCCAGGTAGAATCGGAGACCCAGTACTTC. Protein product: CASSQVESETQYF. The rearrangement uses TRBV7-7 and TRBJ2-5, with D unresolved. The CDR3 sequence is 13 residues long. In germline, CDR1 is SSHAT, CDR2 FNYEAQ (reference sequence).

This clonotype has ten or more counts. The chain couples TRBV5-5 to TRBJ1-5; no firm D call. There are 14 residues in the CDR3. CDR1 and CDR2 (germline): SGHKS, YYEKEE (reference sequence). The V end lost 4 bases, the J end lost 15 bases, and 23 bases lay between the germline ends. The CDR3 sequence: CASSVVPGSGERHF. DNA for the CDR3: TGTGCCAGCAGCGTAGTCCCGGGGTCCGGGGAGAGGCATTTT.

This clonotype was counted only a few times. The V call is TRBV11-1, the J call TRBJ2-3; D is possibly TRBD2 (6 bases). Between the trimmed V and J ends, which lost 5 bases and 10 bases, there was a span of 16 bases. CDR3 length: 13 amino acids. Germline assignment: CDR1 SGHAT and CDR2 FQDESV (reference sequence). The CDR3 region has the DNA TGTGCCAGCAGCCCTCGGGACTTGTTGCCGCAGTATTTT. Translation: CASSPRDLLPQYF.

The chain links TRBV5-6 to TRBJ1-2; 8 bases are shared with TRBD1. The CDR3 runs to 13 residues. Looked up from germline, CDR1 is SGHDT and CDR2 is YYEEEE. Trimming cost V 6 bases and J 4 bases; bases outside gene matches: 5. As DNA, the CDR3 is TGTGCCAGCATTCCGCAGGGGGCCTATGGCTACACCTTC. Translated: CASIPQGAYGYTF.

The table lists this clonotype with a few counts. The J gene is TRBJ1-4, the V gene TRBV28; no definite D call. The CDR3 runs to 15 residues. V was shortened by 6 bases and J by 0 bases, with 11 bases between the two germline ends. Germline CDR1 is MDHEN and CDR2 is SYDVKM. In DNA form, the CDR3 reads TGTGCCAGCAGCCTTGCAGGAGCAACTAATGAAAAACTGTTTTTT. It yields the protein CASSLAGATNEKLFF.

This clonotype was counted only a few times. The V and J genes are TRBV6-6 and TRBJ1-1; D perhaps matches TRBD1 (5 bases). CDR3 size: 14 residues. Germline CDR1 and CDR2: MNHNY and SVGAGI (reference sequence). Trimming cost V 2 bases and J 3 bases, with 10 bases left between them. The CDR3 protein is CASSYRLGDTEAFF. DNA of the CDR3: TGTGCCAGCAGTTACCGCCTGGGGGACACTGAAGCTTTCTTT.

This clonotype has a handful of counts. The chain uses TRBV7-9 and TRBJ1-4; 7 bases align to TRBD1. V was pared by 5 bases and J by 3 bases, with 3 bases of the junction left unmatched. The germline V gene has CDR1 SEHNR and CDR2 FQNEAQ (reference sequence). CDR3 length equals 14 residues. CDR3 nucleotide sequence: TGTGCCAGCAGCAGGGACAGCTCTAATGAAAAACTGTTTTTT. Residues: CASSRDSSNEKLFF.

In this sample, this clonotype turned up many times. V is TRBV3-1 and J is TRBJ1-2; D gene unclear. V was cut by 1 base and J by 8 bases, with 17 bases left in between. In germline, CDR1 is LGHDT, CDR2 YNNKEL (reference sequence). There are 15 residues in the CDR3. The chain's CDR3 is CASSQVRGFKGGYTF. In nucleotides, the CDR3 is TGTGCCAGCAGCCAAGTTCGTGGTTTTAAGGGAGGCTACACCTTC.

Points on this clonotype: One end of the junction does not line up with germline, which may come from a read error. The CDR3 sequence is CSVEVDTGF. CDR3 DNA sequence: TGCAGCGTTGAAGTAGACACGGGGTTT. The rearrangement joins TRBV29-1 to TRBJ2-3; D possibly corresponds to TRBD2 (5 bases). Germline assignment: CDR1 SQVTM and CDR2 ANQGSEA. The length of the CDR3 is 9 residues.